These 21 T cell receptor beta chains were sequenced from one sample in a study of technical replicates of blood from several donors. Sequencing was performed with immunoSEQ multiplex PCR; in TCRdb, only in-frame clones are kept and a portion is missing. Of about 82,000 clones detected, just under 95% appear once; the ten largest clones hold about 0.39%. The sequencing sample was made of T cells isolated from PBMCs. The source of these receptors is a human donor in good health.

This rearrangement joins TRBV4-3 to TRBJ2-1, with TRBD2 identical over 9 bases. The CDR3 loop spans 16 amino acids. Per the germline V gene, CDR1 is LGHNA and CDR2 is YSLEER. The ends lost 1 base at V and 5 bases at J; junction bases unmatched: 6. The CDR3 DNA is TGCGCCAGCAGCCAAGGAAGGACTAGCGTAAACAATGAGCAGTTCTTC. It specifies CASSQGRTSVNNEQFF.

The gene calls are TRBV9 and TRBJ2-7; 7 bases are a match to TRBD2. Germline values: CDR1 SGDLS, CDR2 YYNGEE. Trimming at V came to 4 bases and at J to 4 bases, leaving 5 bases not matched to a gene. This CDR3 contains 13 residues. For the CDR3, the DNA is TGTGCCAGCAGCTTGGGAGGGCCGTACGAGCAGTACTTC. Translating it yields CASSLGGPYEQYF. Looking up the rest from reference TRBV9 and TRBJ2-7 gives the full variable domain: DSGVTQTPKHLITATGQRVTLRCSPRSGDLSVYWYQQSLDQGLQFLIQYYNGEERAKGNILERFSAQQFPDLHSELNLSSLELGDSALYFCASSLGGPYEQYFGPGTRLTVT.

The chain carries TRBV19 and TRBJ1-1, with D unclear. The CDR3 spans 14 residues. Trimming took off 4 bases at V and 7 bases at J, with 16 bases between the two ends. CDR1 is LNHDA, CDR2 SQIVND, per germline (reference sequence). Written as DNA, the CDR3 is TGTGCCAGTAGTAACCACCGCCAAGGGAGTGAAGCTTTCTTT. This encodes CASSNHRQGSEAFF.

Details on this clone: Compared with germline, one end of the junction differs, possibly owing to a read error. CDR3 amino acids: CASTVGLVEETQYF. The CDR3 nucleotides are TGTGCCAGCACCGTAGGGCTAGTCGAAGAGACCCAGTACTTC. The chain recombines TRBV9 with TRBJ2-5; D not resolved. CDR1 and CDR2 (germline): SGDLS, YYNGEE. CDR3 length equals 14 residues.

This rearrangement joins TRBV5-6 to TRBJ2-5, with D possibly TRBD2 on 5 matching bases. Germline CDR1 reads SGHDT; CDR2 reads YYEEEE. Deletions cut 1 base from V and 2 bases from J, with 12 bases between. The CDR3 contains 15 residues. The CDR3 coding sequence is TGTGCCAGCAGCTTGATCGTGGGAGCTCAAGAGACCCAGTACTTC. Its protein is CASSLIVGAQETQYF.

This chain joins TRBV4-1 and TRBJ1-5, with D perhaps TRBD1 (6 bases). The CDR3 totals 14 residues. Trimming left V 4 bases short and J 3 bases short, with 10 bases between. The germline gives CDR1 MGHRA, CDR2 YSYEKL. The CDR3 reads CASSLDRNNQPQHF. The CDR3 DNA sequence: TGCGCCAGCAGCCTAGACAGGAACAATCAGCCCCAGCATTTT.

The rearrangement joins TRBV10-1 to TRBJ1-3, with D tentatively TRBD1 (5 bases). The germline V and J ends were trimmed by 0 bases and 4 bases, with 7 bases remaining between them. Germline CDR1 WNHNN, CDR2 SYGVQD (reference sequence). The CDR3 is made up of 14 amino acids. CDR3 DNA: TGCGCCAGCAGTGAGTCAAGGACAGGAAACACCATATATTTT. This encodes CASSESRTGNTIYF.

The J gene is TRBJ1-2, the V gene TRBV9, with a possible D match to TRBD1 (6 bases). CDR3 size: 15 residues. Trimming pared 0 bases from V and 8 bases from J, leaving 17 bases between. Per the germline V gene, CDR1 is SGDLS and CDR2 is YYNGEE. The CDR3 coding sequence is TGTGCCAGCAGCGTAGGAGGGGGAGAGGTCTACGGCTACACCTTC. Translation: CASSVGGGEVYGYTF.

The chain has TRBV10-3 and TRBJ1-1; TRBD1 aligns across 10 bases. Germline-derived CDR1 and CDR2 are ENHRY and SYGVKD. The CDR3 is made up of 13 amino acids. V lost 7 bases to trimming and J lost 5 bases; unmatched junction nucleotides: 4. In nucleotides, the CDR3 is TGTGCCATCACGGGACAGGGGCATACTGAAGCTTTCTTT. It codes for CAITGQGHTEAFF.

The chain has TRBV11-2 and TRBJ1-2; the D is unclear. Germline lookup yields CDR1 SGHAT and CDR2 FQNNGV. This CDR3 has 11 residues. Between the trimmed V and J ends, which lost 1 base and 5 bases, there was a span of 2 bases. The DNA of the CDR3 is TGTGCCAGCAGCTTAGCATATGGCTACACCTTC. Amino acids: CASSLAYGYTF. Based on the CDR3 plus reference TRBV11-2 and TRBJ1-2, the full variable domain is EAGVAQSPRYKIIEKRQSVAFWCNPISGHATLYWYQQILGQGPKLLIQFQNNGVVDDSQLPKDRFSAERLKGVDSTLKIQPAKLEDSAVYLCASSLAYGYTFGSGTRLTVV.

This clone has just one count. This rearrangement joins TRBV30 to TRBJ2-5; 9 nucleotides align to TRBD1. The germline gives CDR1 GTSNPN, CDR2 SVGIG (reference sequence). CDR3 size: 14 residues. The V and J ends lost 4 bases and 5 bases, in that order; junction bases with no gene match: 8. The CDR3 is CAWIKTGGMETQYF. The CDR3, as DNA: TGTGCCTGGATCAAGACAGGGGGTATGGAGACCCAGTACTTC.

The rearrangement links TRBV19 to TRBJ1-4; possible D gene TRBD1, 5 bases. This CDR3 has 12 residues. The germline CDR1 and CDR2 sequences are LNHDA and SQIVND (reference sequence). V was clipped by 7 bases and J by 10 bases, with 13 bases between them. The CDR3 DNA reads TGTGCCAGTAATTGGCAGGGAGGAAAACTGTTTTTT. Translation: CASNWQGGKLFF.

The rearrangement uses TRBV9 and TRBJ2-1; TRBD1 matches 10 bases. The CDR3 is made up of 16 amino acids. J was trimmed by 4 bases and V by 3 bases; bases with no gene match: 7. Germline loops: CDR1 SGDLS, CDR2 YYNGEE. The chain's CDR3 is CASSAHGTGVYNEQFF. In DNA, the CDR3 is TGTGCCAGCAGCGCTCACGGGACAGGGGTGTACAATGAGCAGTTCTTC.

The chain carries TRBV6-5 and TRBJ2-2; 9 bases agree with TRBD1. V lost 5 bases to trimming and J lost 6 bases; unmatched junction nucleotides: 7. This CDR3 is built from 15 residues. CDR1 and CDR2 from the germline V gene are MNHEY and SVGAGI. The DNA for the CDR3 is TGTGCCAGCAGTATTGGACAGGGGAAGGCCGGGGAGCTGTTTTTT. Encoded protein: CASSIGQGKAGELFF.

The rearrangement uses TRBV5-1 and TRBJ2-1, with D perhaps matching TRBD2 (6 bases). Germline CDR1 and CDR2: SGHRS and YFSETQ. Trimming took 4 bases from V and 3 from J, leaving 17 bases between them. The CDR3 is made up of 16 amino acids. The CDR3, as DNA: TGCGCCAGCAGCCTCGGGCGGGGTGACCACTACAATGAGCAGTTCTTC. Translated: CASSLGRGDHYNEQFF.

The DNA for the CDR3 is TGCAGCGTTGAAGATATAGCTAGCGGTAGCTCCTACGAGCAGTACTTC. Translating gives CSVEDIASGSSYEQYF. This sequence joins TRBV29-1 and TRBJ2-7; 7 bases line up with TRBD2. The CDR3 length is 16 residues. V dropped 0 bases and J dropped 0; count of bases not matched to a gene: 8. Germline V lookup: CDR1 SQVTM, CDR2 ANQGSEA.

This rearrangement joins TRBV4-2 to TRBJ2-7; possibly TRBD2 for D (6 bases). CDR1 and CDR2 (germline): LGHNA, YNFKEQ. Trimming pared 1 base from V and 3 bases from J, leaving 13 bases between. CDR3 length equals 15 residues. The CDR3: CASSQVAAGIYEQYF. The CDR3 DNA follows: TGTGCCAGCAGCCAAGTAGCGGCAGGTATCTACGAGCAGTACTTC.

This clone was picked up one time. The CDR3 coding sequence is TGTGCCAGCAGCTTAATGGCGACTCTGACTAGCAATGAGCAGTTCTTC. The encoded protein is CASSLMATLTSNEQFF. V and J are TRBV7-3 and TRBJ2-1; possibly TRBD2 for D (6 bases). V gave up 1 base and J gave up 6 bases, with 16 bases separating them. The CDR3 contains 16 residues. Germline CDR1 and CDR2: SGHTA and FQGTGA. The complete variable domain, with remaining parts taken from reference TRBV7-3 and TRBJ2-1, reads GAGVSQTPSNKVTEKGKYVELRCDPISGHTALYWYRQSLGQGPEFLIYFQGTGAADDSGLPNDRFFAVRPEGSVSTLKIQRTERGDSAVYLCASSLMATLTSNEQFFGPGTRLTVL.

CDR3 protein: CASSLTVLNTEAFF. The CDR3, as DNA: TGTGCCAGCAGCTTGACGGTTTTGAACACTGAAGCTTTCTTT. The V and J genes are TRBV5-6 and TRBJ1-1; D uncertain. The CDR3 loop spans 14 amino acids. Between the trimmed V and J ends, which lost 1 base and 0 bases, there was a span of 7 bases. The germline gives CDR1 SGHDT, CDR2 YYEEEE.

The rearrangement joins TRBV15 to TRBJ1-1; D gene ambiguous. This CDR3 is built from 14 residues. Looked up from germline, CDR1 is LNHNV and CDR2 is YYDKDF (reference sequence). V gave up 2 bases and J gave up 1 base, with 8 bases separating them. The CDR3 region has the DNA TGTGCCACCAGCAGACGAGCAGGGAACACTGAAGCTTTCTTT. It translates to CATSRRAGNTEAFF.

The rearrangement joins TRBV5-1 to TRBJ2-5; 8 bases are shared with TRBD2. The CDR3 has 15 amino acids. Germline CDR1 is SGHRS and CDR2 is YFSETQ. V shed 4 bases and J 4 bases; nucleotides not matched to a gene: 9. CDR3 DNA sequence: TGCGCCAGCAGCCCCGGGGGGGGCCTTGGAGAGACCCAGTACTTC. Its translation is CASSPGGGLGETQYF.